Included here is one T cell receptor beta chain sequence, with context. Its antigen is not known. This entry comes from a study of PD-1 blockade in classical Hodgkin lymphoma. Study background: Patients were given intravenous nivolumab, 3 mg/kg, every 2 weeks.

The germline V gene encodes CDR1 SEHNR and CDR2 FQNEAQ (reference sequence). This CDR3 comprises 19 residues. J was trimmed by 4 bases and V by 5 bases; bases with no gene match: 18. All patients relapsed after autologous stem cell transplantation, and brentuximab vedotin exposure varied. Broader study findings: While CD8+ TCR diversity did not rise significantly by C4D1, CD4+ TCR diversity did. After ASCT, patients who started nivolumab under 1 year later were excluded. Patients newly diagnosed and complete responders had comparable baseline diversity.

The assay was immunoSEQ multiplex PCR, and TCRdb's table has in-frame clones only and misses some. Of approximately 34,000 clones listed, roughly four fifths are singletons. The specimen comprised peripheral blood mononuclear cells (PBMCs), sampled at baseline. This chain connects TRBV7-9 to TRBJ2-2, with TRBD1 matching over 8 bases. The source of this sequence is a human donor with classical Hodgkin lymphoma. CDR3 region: CASSITPPGGVLSTGELFF. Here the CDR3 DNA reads TGTGCCAGCAGCATCACTCCACCAGGGGGCGTTCTAAGCACCGGGGAGCTGTTTTTT.